The T cell receptor beta chain described here comes from a study of T-cell reconstitution after alpha-beta-depleted transplantation in children. Construction of the TCRbeta library involved unique molecular identifiers. TCRdb independently ran MiXCR on the PCR reads; one entry per CDR3 protein. Seen here are about 610,000 distinct CDR3 sequences, about 10% observed once, and the top ten hold less than 5%. At least ten counts were recorded for this clonotype. Germline CDR1 is SEHNR and CDR2 is FQNEAQ (reference sequence). J gave up 1 base and V 5 bases, and 14 bases lay outside the gene matches. This CDR3 has 20 amino acids.

Sequenced material: PBMCs from the stem cell graft donor, taken from the stem cell graft. This TCR was recovered from a human donor who donated a stem cell graft to a child with acute myeloid leukemia. V is TRBV7-9 and J is TRBJ2-3, with 14 bases that match TRBD2. DNA for the CDR3: TGTGCCAGCAGCCCTAATTCGGGGACTAGCGGGAGACGGGGCACAGATACGCAGTATTTT. Amino acids: CASSPNSGTSGRRGTDTQYF.